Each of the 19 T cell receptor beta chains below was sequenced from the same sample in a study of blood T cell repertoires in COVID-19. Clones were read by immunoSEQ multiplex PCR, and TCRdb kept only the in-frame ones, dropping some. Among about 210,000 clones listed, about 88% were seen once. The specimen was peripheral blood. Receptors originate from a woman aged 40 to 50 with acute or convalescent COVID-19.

The CDR3 DNA is TGTGCCAGCAGTGAAGCCTCAGGGGGGTCTGGCTATGGCTACACCTTC. Its protein is CASSEASGGSGYGYTF. The J gene is TRBJ1-2, the V gene TRBV6-1; 7 nucleotides match TRBD1. The CDR3 sequence is 16 residues long. Germline lookup yields CDR1 MNHNS and CDR2 SASEGT. V trimming: 0 bases; J trimming: 4 bases; junction bases outside the gene matches: 8.

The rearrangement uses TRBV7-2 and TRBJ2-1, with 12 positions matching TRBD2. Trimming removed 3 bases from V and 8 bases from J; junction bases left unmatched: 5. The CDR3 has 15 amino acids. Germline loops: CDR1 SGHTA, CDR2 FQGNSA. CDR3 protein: CASSFPSGGAHEQFF. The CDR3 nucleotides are TGTGCCAGCAGCTTCCCTAGCGGGGGGGCACATGAGCAGTTCTTC.

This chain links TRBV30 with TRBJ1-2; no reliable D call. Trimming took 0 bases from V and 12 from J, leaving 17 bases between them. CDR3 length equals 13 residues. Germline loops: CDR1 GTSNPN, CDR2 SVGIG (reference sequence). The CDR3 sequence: CAWSVLVGAADTF. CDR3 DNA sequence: TGTGCCTGGAGTGTACTTGTAGGTGCGGCGGACACCTTC.

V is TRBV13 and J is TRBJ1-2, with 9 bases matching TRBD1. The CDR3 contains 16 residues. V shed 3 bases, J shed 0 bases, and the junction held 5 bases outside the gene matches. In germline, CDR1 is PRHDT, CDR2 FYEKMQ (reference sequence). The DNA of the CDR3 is TGTGCCAGCAGCTTCCGGGACAGGGAAGCTAACTATGGCTACACCTTC. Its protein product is CASSFRDREANYGYTF.

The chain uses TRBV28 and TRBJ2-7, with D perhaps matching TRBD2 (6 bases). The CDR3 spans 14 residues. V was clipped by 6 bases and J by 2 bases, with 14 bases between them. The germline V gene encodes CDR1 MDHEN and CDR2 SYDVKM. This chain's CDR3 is CASRVQEGPYEQYV. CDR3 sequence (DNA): TGTGCCAGCAGAGTCCAGGAGGGCCCCTACGAGCAGTACGTC.

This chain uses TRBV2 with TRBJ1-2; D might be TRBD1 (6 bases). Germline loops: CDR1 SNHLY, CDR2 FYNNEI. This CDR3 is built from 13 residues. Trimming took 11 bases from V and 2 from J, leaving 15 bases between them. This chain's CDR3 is CACDPGQNYGYTF. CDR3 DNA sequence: TGTGCCTGCGACCCTGGACAGAACTATGGCTACACCTTC. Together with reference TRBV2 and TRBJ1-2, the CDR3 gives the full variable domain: EPEVTQTPSHQVTQMGQEVILRCVPISNHLYFYWYRQILGQKVEFLVSFYNNEISEKSEIFDDQFSVERPDGSNFTLKIRSTKLEDSAMYFCACDPGQNYGYTFGSGTRLTVV.

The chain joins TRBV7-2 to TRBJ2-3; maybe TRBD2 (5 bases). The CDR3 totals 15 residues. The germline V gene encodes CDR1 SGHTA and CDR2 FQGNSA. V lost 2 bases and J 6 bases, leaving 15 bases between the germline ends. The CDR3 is CASSLYRSPGDTQYF. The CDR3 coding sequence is TGTGCCAGCAGCTTATATCGATCTCCGGGGGATACGCAGTATTTT.

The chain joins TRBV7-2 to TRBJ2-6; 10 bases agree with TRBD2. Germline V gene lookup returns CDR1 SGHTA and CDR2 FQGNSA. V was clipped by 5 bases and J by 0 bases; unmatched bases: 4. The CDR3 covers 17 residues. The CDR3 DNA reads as TGTGCCAGCAGCCCTAGCGGGGGCCCCTCTGGGGCCAACGTCCTGACTTTC. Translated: CASSPSGGPSGANVLTF.

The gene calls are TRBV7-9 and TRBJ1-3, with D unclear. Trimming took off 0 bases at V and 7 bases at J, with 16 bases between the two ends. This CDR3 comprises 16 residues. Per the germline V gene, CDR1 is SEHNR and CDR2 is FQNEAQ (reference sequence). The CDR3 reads CASSLARGPMGNTIYF. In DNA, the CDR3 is TGTGCCAGCAGCTTAGCGCGGGGTCCCATGGGGAACACCATATATTTT.

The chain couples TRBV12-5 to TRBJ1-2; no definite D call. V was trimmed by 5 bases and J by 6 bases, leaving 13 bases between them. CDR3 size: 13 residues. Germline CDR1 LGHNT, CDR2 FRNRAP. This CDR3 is CASGPLAPDGYTF. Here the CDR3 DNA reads TGTGCTAGTGGTCCCCTCGCGCCTGATGGCTACACCTTC.

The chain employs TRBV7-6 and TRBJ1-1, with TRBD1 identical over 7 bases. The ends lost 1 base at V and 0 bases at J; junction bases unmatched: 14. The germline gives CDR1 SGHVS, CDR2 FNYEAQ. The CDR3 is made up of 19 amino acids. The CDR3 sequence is CASSLGQGTVIWMNTEAFF. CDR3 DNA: TGTGCCAGCAGCTTAGGACAGGGAACAGTCATTTGGATGAACACTGAAGCTTTCTTT.

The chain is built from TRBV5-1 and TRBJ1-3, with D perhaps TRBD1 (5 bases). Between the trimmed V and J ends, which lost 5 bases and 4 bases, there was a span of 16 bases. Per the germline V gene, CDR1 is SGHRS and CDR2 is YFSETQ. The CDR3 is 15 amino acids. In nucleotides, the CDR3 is TGCGCCAGCAGGAACAGGTTTTCGGAAGGAAACACCATATATTTT. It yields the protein CASRNRFSEGNTIYF. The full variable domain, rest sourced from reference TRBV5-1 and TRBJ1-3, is KAGVTQTPRYLIKTRGQQVTLSCSPISGHRSVSWYQQTPGQGLQFLFEYFSETQRNKGNFPGRFSGRQFSNSRSEMNVSTLELGDSALYLCASRNRFSEGNTIYFGEGSWLTVV.

The CDR3 nucleotides read TGCAGCGTTGAACTTGACATTTACACTGAAGCTTTCTTT. Its protein product is CSVELDIYTEAFF. V is TRBV29-1 and J is TRBJ1-1; D gene uncertain. Germline loops: CDR1 SQVTM, CDR2 ANQGSEA. CDR3 length equals 13 residues. V shed 2 bases and J shed 3 bases, with 10 bases lying between them.

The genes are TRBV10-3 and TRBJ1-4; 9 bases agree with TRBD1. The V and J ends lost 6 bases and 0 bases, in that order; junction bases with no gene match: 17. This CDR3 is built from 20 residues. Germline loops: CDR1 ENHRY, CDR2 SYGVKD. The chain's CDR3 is CAIRTHEYRGREATNEKLFF. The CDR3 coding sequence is TGTGCCATCAGGACCCATGAATACAGGGGGCGCGAAGCAACTAATGAAAAACTGTTTTTT.

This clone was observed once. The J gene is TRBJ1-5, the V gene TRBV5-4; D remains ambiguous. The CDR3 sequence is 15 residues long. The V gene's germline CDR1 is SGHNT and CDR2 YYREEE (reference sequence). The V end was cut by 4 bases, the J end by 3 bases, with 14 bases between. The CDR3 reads CASSNDGVPNQPQHF. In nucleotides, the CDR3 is TGTGCCAGCAGCAATGACGGAGTACCCAATCAGCCCCAGCATTTT.

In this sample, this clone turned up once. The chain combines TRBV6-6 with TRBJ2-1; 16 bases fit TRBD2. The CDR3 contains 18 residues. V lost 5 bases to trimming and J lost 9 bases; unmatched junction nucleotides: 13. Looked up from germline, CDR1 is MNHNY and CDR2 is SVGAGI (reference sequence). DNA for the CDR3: TGTGCCAGCAGTCCCACCGGGACTAGCGGGGGGGCTATAGGTGAGCAGTTCTTC. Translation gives CASSPTGTSGGAIGEQFF.

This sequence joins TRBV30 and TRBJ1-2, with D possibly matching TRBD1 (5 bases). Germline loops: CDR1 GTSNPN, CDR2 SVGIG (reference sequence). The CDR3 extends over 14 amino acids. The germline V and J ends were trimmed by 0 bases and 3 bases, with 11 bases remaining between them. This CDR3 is CAWSVRLRDYGYTF. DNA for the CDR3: TGTGCCTGGAGTGTACGGCTCAGGGACTATGGCTACACCTTC.

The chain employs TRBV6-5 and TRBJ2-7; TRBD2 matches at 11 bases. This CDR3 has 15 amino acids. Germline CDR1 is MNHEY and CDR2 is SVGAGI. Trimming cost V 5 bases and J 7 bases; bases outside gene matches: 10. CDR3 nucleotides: TGTGCCAGCAGTCCGCGACTAGCGGGGACTGGGGAGCAGTACGTC. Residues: CASSPRLAGTGEQYV.

The CDR3 DNA is TGTGCCAGCTCCGCTAACGGGGATTCCTACGAGCAGTACGTC. Protein sequence: CASSANGDSYEQYV. This rearrangement joins TRBV18 to TRBJ2-7; D may be TRBD2 (5 bases). The germline V gene encodes CDR1 KGHSH and CDR2 LQKENI. V gave up 6 bases and J gave up 1 base, with 13 bases separating them. There are 14 residues in the CDR3.